These T cell receptor beta chains were read from a single sample in a study of T cell changes during pregnancy in multiple sclerosis. Clones were sequenced by immunoSEQ multiplex PCR, and TCRdb holds only the in-frame ones, with some missing. The sample contains roughly 38,000 clones, more than 75% of which appear only once. This specimen consisted of CD8+ T cells from peripheral blood mononuclear cells, obtained in the third trimester of pregnancy. The receptor source for this set is a female donor with multiple sclerosis, enrolled in a pregnancy study. The CDR3 runs from the conserved cysteine through the conserved F or W. Fields, in order: J gene, D gene, V gene, clone size, CDR3 protein, CDR3 DNA. The D gene is left open where the match is weak. Clone size appears in some rows only: once, few, many, or a class for an expanded clone.

J gene: TRBJ1-1
D gene: NA
V gene: TRBV19
clone size: NA
CDR3 protein: CASSVFFGNTEAFF
CDR3 DNA: TGTGCCAGTAGTGTTTTCTTCGGGAACACTGAAGCTTTCTTT

J gene: TRBJ1-3
D gene: TRBD1
V gene: TRBV4-1
clone size: NA
CDR3 protein: CASSHVLPGQYSGNTIYF
CDR3 DNA: TGCGCCAGCAGCCACGTACTCCCGGGACAGTACTCTGGAAACACCATATATTTT

J gene: TRBJ1-1
D gene: NA
V gene: TRBV20-1
clone size: NA
CDR3 protein: CSASGVQPAFF
CDR3 DNA: TGCAGTGCTAGTGGTGTACAGCCGGCTTTCTTT

J gene: TRBJ1-5
D gene: NA
V gene: TRBV2
clone size: NA
CDR3 protein: CASSEWRVSNQPQHF
CDR3 DNA: TGTGCCAGCAGTGAATGGCGGGTTAGCAATCAGCCCCAGCATTTT

J gene: TRBJ2-3
D gene: TRBD2
V gene: TRBV9
clone size: NA
CDR3 protein: CASSVKTSADTQYF
CDR3 DNA: TGTGCCAGCAGCGTAAAAACTAGCGCAGATACGCAGTATTTT

J gene: TRBJ2-7
D gene: NA
V gene: TRBV5-6
clone size: once
CDR3 protein: CASRRDNSYEQYF
CDR3 DNA: TGTGCCAGCAGGAGGGACAACTCCTACGAGCAGTACTTC

J gene: TRBJ2-1
D gene: NA
V gene: TRBV7-9
clone size: NA
CDR3 protein: CASSLAGGYNEQFF
CDR3 DNA: TGTGCCAGCAGCTTAGCGGGGGGATACAATGAGCAGTTCTTC

J gene: TRBJ2-7
D gene: TRBD1
V gene: TRBV7-3
clone size: once
CDR3 protein: CASSPRGQGRYEQYF
CDR3 DNA: TGTGCCAGCAGCCCAAGGGGACAGGGACGCTACGAGCAGTACTTC

J gene: TRBJ2-1
D gene: TRBD1
V gene: TRBV18
clone size: NA
CDR3 protein: CASSPPRDRGHYEQFF
CDR3 DNA: TGTGCCAGCTCACCACCCCGGGACAGGGGCCACTATGAGCAGTTCTTC

J gene: TRBJ2-7
D gene: NA
V gene: TRBV27
clone size: NA
CDR3 protein: CASSLEGGYEQYF
CDR3 DNA: TGTGCCAGCAGTTTGGAGGGGGGGTACGAGCAGTACTTC

J gene: TRBJ1-5
D gene: NA
V gene: TRBV21-1
clone size: NA
CDR3 protein: CASSNTRREGGRVDQPQHF
CDR3 DNA: TGTGCCAGCAGCAATACGCGCAGGGAGGGGGGTAGAGTTGATCAGCCCCAGCATTTT

J gene: TRBJ1-2
D gene: NA
V gene: TRBV13
clone size: once
CDR3 protein: CASSSGLLYGYTF
CDR3 DNA: TGTGCCAGCAGCTCGGGACTGCTCTATGGCTACACCTTC

J gene: TRBJ2-7
D gene: TRBD2
V gene: TRBV5-5
clone size: NA
CDR3 protein: CASSPGLGEGYEQYF
CDR3 DNA: TGTGCCAGCAGCCCGGGACTGGGGGAGGGCTACGAGCAGTACTTC

J gene: TRBJ2-7
D gene: TRBD1
V gene: TRBV6-5
clone size: NA
CDR3 protein: CASSLSGTAYEQYF
CDR3 DNA: TGTGCCAGCAGTTTATCCGGGACAGCTTACGAGCAGTACTTC

J gene: TRBJ1-1
D gene: NA
V gene: TRBV6-5
clone size: NA
CDR3 protein: CASTPGNTEAFF
CDR3 DNA: TGTGCCAGCACCCCAGGGAACACTGAAGCTTTCTTT

J gene: TRBJ1-2
D gene: NA
V gene: TRBV7-9
clone size: NA
CDR3 protein: CASSFAGGLGGYTF
CDR3 DNA: TGTGCCAGCAGCTTCGCCGGGGGACTGGGTGGCTACACCTTC

J gene: TRBJ2-6
D gene: NA
V gene: TRBV19
clone size: NA
CDR3 protein: CASSIIPLGVGANVLTF
CDR3 DNA: TGTGCCAGTAGTATAATCCCCCTGGGCGTAGGGGCCAACGTCCTGACTTTC

J gene: TRBJ2-1
D gene: NA
V gene: TRBV11-2
clone size: NA
CDR3 protein: CASSLERSEQFF
CDR3 DNA: TGTGCCAGCAGCTTAGAGCGGAGTGAGCAGTTCTTC